The entry that follows covers one T cell receptor beta chain sequence. Its antigen is not identified. Library preparation tagged each individual cDNA molecule with a unique molecular identifier. TCRdb re-called the RACE reads through MiXCR, storing one row per CDR3 protein. The table has roughly 81,000 distinct CDR3 sequences, roughly 8.5% seen once. The sample is drawn from a study of human T cells and chemical hapten exposure. Whole-study context: In the sensitization step, 2% DPC was placed on about 2 cm by about 2 cm of upper inner arm skin. The study enrolled mostly female patients with alopecia areata, totalis or universalis. General study findings and limits: Donors were affected by alopecia, so their immune reaction might vary from that of healthy individuals.

Specified time point: pre-sensitization, week 0. Treatment meaning: therapeutic diphenylcyclopropenone sensitization with weekly scalp DPC. The J segment lost 0 bases and the V segment lost 2 bases, leaving 17 bases of the junction unmatched. This CDR3 is built from 21 residues. CDR1 and CDR2 (germline): MNHEY, SVGEGT. The chain employs TRBV6-2 or TRBV6-3 and TRBJ2-4; 9 nucleotides align to TRBD2. The source is a man aged 40-55 years with alopecia areata. Some clones in this sample may be carry-over from other donors' samples. The source was whole blood, collected in connection with sensitization to the hapten diphenylcyclopropenone (DPC). CDR3 loop: CASSYTAGGPVVSLAKNIQYF. The DNA of the CDR3 is TGTGCCAGCAGTTACACGGCGGGAGGGCCGGTGGTGTCATTAGCCAAAAACATTCAGTACTTC.